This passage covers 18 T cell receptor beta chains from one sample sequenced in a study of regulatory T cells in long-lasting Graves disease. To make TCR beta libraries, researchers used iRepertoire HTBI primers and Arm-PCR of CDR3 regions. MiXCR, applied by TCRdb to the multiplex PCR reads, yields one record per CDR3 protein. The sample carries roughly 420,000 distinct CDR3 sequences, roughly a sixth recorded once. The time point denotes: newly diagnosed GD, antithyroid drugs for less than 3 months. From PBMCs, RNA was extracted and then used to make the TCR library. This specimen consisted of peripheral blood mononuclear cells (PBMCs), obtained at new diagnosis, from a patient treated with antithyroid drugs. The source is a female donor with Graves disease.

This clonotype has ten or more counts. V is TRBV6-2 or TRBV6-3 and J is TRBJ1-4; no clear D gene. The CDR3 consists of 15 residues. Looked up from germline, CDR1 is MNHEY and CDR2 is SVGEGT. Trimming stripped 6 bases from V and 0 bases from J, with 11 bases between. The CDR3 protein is CASRRVSSTNEKLFF. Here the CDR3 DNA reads TGTGCCAGCAGGAGGGTCAGCTCAACTAATGAAAAACTGTTTTTT.

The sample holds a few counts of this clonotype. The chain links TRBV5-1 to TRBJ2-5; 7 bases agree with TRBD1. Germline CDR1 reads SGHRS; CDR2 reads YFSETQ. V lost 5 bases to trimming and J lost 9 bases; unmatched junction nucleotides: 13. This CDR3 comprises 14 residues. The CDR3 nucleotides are TGCGCCAGCAGTCAGGGACAGCAGAGTGGGGCCCAGTACTTC. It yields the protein CASSQGQQSGAQYF.

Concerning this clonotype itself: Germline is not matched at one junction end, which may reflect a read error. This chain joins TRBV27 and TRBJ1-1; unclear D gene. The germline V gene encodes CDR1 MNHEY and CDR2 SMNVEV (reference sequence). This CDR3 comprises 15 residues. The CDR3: CASSLSTEPNTEASF. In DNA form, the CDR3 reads TGTGCCAGCAGTTTATCTACAGAGCCGAACACTGAAGCTTCCTTT.

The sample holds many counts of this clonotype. The CDR3 bases are TGTGCCAGCAGCCACCAGGCCCGCTTGGACGAGCAGTACTTC. Translation: CASSHQARLDEQYF. This chain links TRBV9 with TRBJ2-7; D is uncertain. The CDR3 consists of 14 residues. Germline V gene lookup returns CDR1 SGDLS and CDR2 YYNGEE. The germline V and J ends were trimmed by 4 bases and 5 bases, with 16 bases remaining between them. Variable domain in full (rest from reference TRBV9 and TRBJ2-7): DSGVTQTPKHLITATGQRVTLRCSPRSGDLSVYWYQQSLDQGLQFLIQYYNGEERAKGNILERFSAQQFPDLHSELNLSSLELGDSALYFCASSHQARLDEQYFGPGTRLTVT.

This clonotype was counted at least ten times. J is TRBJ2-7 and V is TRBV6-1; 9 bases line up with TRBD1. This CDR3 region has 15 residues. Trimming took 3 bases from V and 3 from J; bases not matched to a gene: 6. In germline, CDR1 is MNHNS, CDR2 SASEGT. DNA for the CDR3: TGTGCCAGCAGTGATAGACAGGGGGGAAGCTACGAGCAGTACTTC. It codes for CASSDRQGGSYEQYF.

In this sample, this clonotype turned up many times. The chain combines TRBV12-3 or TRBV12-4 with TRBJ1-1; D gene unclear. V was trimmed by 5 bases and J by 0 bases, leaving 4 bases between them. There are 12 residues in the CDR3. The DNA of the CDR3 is TGTGCCAGCAGTAGGATGAACACTGAAGCTTTCTTT. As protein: CASSRMNTEAFF.

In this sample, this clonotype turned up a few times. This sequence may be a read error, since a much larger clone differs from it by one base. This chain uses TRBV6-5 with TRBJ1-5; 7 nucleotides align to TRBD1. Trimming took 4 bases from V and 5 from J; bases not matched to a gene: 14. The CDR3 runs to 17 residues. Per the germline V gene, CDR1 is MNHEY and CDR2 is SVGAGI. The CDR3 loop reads CASSSRRARGGDQPQHF. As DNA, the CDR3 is TGTGCCAGCAGTTCCAGGAGGGCCAGGGGGGGGGATCAGCCCCAGCATTTT.

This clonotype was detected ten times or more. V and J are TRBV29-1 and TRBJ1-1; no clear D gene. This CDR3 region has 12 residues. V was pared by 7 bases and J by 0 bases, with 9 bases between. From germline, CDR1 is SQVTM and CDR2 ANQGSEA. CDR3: CSADQVNTEAFF. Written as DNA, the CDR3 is TGCAGCGCTGATCAAGTGAACACTGAAGCTTTCTTT.

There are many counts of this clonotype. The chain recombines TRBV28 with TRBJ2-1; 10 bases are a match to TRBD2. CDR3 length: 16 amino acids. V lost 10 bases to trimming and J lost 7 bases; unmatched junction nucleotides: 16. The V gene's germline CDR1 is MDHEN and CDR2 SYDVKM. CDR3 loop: CAILAPSGRGDNEQFF. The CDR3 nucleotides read TGTGCCATCCTAGCTCCGAGCGGGAGGGGGGATAATGAGCAGTTCTTC.

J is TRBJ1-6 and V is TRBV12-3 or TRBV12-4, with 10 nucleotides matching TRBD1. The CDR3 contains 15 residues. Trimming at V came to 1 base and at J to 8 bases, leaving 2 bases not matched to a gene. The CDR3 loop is CASSLGGQGYSPLHF. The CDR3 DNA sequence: TGTGCCAGCAGTTTAGGGGGACAGGGGTATTCACCCCTCCACTTT.

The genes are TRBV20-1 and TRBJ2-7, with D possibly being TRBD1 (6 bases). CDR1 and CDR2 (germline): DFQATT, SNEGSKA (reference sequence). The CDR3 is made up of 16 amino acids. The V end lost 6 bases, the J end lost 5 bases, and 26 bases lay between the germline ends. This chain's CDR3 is CSAPNLGQGIRNEQYF. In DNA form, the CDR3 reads TGCAGTGCCCCCAATCTCGGGCAGGGGATTAGGAACGAGCAGTACTTC.

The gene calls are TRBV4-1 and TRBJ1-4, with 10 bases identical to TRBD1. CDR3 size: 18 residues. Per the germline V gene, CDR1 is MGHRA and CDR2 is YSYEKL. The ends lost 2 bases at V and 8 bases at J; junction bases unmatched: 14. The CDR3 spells CASSQSGTGVYLQEKLFF. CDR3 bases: TGCGCCAGCAGCCAATCCGGGACAGGGGTTTACCTTCAGGAAAAACTGTTTTTT.

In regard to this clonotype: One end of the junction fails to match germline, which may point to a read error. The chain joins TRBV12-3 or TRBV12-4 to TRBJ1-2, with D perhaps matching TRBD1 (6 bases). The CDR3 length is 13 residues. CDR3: CANSADRSYGYTF. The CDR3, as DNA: TGTGCCAACAGTGCGGACAGATCCTATGGCTACACCTTC.

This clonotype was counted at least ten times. As DNA, the CDR3 is TGTGCCAGCAGTTTAGGGAACGCCGTTGAGGGTAGAGCTTTCTTT. Amino acids: CASSLGNAVEGRAFF. This chain joins TRBV12-3 or TRBV12-4 and TRBJ1-1; unclear D gene. V was shortened by 1 base and J by 10 bases, with 19 bases between the two germline ends. The CDR3 sequence is 15 residues long.

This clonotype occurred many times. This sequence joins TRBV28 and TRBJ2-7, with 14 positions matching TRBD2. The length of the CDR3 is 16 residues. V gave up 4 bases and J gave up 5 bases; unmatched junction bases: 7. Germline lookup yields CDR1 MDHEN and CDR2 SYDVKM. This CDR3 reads CASSSRTSGRFNEQYF. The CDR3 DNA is TGTGCCAGCAGTTCACGGACTAGCGGGAGGTTTAACGAGCAGTACTTC.

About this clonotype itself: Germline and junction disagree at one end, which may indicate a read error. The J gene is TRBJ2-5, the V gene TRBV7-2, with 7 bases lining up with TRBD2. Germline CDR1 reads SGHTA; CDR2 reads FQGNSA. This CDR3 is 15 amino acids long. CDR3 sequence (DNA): TGTGCCTGCAGCTTAGCGCTAGCGGCAAGGGAGACCCAGTACTTC. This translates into CACSLALAARETQYF.

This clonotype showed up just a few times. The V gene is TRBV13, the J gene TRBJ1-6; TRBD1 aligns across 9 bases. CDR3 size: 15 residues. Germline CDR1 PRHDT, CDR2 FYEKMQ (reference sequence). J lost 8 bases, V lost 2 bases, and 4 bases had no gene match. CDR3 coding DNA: TGTGCCAGCAGCTTACCAGGGACAGGGCATTCACCCCTCCACTTT. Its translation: CASSLPGTGHSPLHF.

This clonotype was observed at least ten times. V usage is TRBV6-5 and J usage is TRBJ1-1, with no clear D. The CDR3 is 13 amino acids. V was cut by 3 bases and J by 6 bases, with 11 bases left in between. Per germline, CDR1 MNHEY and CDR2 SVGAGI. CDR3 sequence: CASSYSELAEAFF. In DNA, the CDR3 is TGTGCCAGCAGTTATTCAGAGCTGGCTGAAGCTTTCTTT.